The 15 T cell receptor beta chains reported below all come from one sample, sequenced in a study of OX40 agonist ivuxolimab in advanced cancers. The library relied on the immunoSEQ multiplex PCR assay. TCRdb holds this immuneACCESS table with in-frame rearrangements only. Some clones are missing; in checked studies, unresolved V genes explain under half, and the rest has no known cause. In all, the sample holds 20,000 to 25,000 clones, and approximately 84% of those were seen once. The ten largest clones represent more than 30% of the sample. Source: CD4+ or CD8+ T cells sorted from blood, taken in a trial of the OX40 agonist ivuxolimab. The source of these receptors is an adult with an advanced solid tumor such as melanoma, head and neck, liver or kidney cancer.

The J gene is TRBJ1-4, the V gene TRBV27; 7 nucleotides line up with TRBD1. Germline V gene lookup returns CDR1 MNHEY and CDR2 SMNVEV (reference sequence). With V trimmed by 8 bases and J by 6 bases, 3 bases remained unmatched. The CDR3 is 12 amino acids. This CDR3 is CASGTGDEKLFF. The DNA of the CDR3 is TGTGCCAGCGGCACAGGGGATGAAAAACTGTTTTTT.

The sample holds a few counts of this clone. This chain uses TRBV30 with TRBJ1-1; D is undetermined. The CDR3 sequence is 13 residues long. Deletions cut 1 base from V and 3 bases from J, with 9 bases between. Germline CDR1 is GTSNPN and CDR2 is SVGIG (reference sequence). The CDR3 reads CAWSDVGDTEAFF. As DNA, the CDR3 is TGTGCCTGGAGTGACGTTGGGGACACTGAAGCTTTCTTT.

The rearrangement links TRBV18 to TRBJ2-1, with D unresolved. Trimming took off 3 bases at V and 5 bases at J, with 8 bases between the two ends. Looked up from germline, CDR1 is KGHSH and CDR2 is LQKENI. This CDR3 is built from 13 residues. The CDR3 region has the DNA TGTGCCAGCTCACCTTCTGCTAACAATGAGCAGTTCTTC. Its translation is CASSPSANNEQFF.

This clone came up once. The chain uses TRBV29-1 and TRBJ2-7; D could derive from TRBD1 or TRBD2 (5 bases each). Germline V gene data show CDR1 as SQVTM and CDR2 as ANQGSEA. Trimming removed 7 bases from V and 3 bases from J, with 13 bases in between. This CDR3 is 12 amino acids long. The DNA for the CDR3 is TGCAGCGCAACGGTGGGGGTCTACGAGCAGTACTTC. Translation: CSATVGVYEQYF.

This CDR3 is CASSFTSGRAQNEQFF. The CDR3 DNA sequence: TGTGCCAGCAGCTTTACTAGCGGGAGGGCCCAAAATGAGCAGTTCTTC. This sequence joins TRBV7-9 and TRBJ2-1, with 13 positions matching TRBD2. The J segment lost 7 bases and the V segment lost 3 bases, leaving 6 bases of the junction unmatched. From germline, CDR1 is SEHNR and CDR2 FQNEAQ (reference sequence). The CDR3 is made up of 16 amino acids. The full variable domain, completed using reference TRBV7-9 and TRBJ2-1, is DTGVSQNPRHKITKRGQNVTFRCDPISEHNRLYWYRQTLGQGPEFLTYFQNEAQLEKSRLLSDRFSAERPKGSFSTLEIQRTEQGDSAMYLCASSFTSGRAQNEQFFGPGTRLTVL.

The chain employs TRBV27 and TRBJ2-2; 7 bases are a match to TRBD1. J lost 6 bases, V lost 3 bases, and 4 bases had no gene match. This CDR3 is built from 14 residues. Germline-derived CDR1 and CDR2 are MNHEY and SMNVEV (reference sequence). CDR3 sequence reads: CASSFIGGPGELFF. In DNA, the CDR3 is TGTGCCAGCAGTTTTATAGGGGGCCCCGGGGAGCTGTTTTTT.

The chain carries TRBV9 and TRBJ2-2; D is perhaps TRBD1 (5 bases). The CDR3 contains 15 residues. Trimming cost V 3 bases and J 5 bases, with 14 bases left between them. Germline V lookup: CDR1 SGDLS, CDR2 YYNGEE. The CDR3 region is CASSGGHARTGELFF. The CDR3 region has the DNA TGTGCCAGCAGCGGAGGACACGCGAGGACCGGGGAGCTGTTTTTT. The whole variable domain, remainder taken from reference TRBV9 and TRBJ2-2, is DSGVTQTPKHLITATGQRVTLRCSPRSGDLSVYWYQQSLDQGLQFLIQYYNGEERAKGNILERFSAQQFPDLHSELNLSSLELGDSALYFCASSGGHARTGELFFGEGSRLTVL.

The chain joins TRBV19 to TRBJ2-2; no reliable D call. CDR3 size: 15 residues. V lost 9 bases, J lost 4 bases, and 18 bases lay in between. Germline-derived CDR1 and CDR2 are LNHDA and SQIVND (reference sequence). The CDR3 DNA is TGTGCCAGCGTAGCCGATGTTCCGCGCACCGGGGAGCTGTTTTTT. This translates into CASVADVPRTGELFF.

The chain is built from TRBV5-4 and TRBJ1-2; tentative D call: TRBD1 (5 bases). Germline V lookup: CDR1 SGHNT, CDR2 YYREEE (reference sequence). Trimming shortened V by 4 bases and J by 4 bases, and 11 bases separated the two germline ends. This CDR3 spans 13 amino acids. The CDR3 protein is CASSRGPIYGYTF. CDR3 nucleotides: TGTGCCAGCAGCCGGGGACCGATCTATGGCTACACCTTC. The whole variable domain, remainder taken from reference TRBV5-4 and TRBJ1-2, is ETGVTQSPTHLIKTRGQQVTLRCSSQSGHNTVSWYQQALGQGPQFIFQYYREEENGRGNFPPRFSGLQFPNYSSELNVNALELDDSALYLCASSRGPIYGYTFGSGTRLTVV.

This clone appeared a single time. The DNA for the CDR3 is TGTGCCAGCGGACAGCGGTCTTACGAGCAGTACTTC. Amino acid sequence: CASGQRSYEQYF. The chain links TRBV7-9 to TRBJ2-5, with a tentative D call TRBD1 (6 bases). The J call may not be correct, given that the DNA end is closer to TRBJ2-7. Germline V gene lookup returns CDR1 SEHNR and CDR2 FQNEAQ (reference sequence). The CDR3 extends over 12 amino acids.

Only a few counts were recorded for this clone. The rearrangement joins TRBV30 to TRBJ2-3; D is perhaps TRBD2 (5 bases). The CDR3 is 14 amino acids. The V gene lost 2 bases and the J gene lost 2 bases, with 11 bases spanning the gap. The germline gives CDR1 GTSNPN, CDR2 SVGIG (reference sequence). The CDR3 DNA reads TGTGCCTGGAGTTGGGTCGGGAACACAGATACGCAGTATTTT. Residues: CAWSWVGNTDTQYF.

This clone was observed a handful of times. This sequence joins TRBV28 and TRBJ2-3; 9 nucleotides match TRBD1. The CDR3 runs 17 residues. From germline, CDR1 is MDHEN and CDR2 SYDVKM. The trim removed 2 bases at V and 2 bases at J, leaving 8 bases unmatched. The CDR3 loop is CASSLAAGQGDTDTQYF. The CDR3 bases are TGTGCCAGCAGTTTAGCAGCGGGACAGGGTGACACAGATACGCAGTATTTT.

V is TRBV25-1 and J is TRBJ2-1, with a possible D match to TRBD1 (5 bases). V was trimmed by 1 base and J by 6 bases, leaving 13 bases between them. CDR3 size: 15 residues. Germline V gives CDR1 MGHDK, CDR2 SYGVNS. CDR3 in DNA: TGTGCCAGCAGTGAATCCCCGACAGTTATCAATGAGCAGTTCTTC. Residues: CASSESPTVINEQFF.

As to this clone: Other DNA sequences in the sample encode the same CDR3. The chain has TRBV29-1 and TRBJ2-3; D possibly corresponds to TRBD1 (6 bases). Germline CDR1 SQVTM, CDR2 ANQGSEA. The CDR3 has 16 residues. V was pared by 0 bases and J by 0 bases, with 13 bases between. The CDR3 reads CSVEDPDRPSTDTQYF. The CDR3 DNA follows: TGCAGCGTTGAAGACCCGGACAGACCTAGCACAGATACGCAGTATTTT.

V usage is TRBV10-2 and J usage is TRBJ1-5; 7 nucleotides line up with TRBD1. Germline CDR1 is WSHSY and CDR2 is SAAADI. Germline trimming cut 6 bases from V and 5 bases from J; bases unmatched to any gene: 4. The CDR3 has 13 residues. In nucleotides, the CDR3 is TGCGCCAGCAGGACAGGGTACCATCAGCCCCAGCATTTT. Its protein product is CASRTGYHQPQHF.